This T cell receptor beta chain is drawn from a study of shared clonotypes between healthy human individuals. This CDR3 is 15 amino acids long. Per germline, CDR1 LNHDA and CDR2 SQIVND (reference sequence). V was shortened by 8 bases and J by 8 bases, with 24 bases between the two germline ends. The naive CD8 population came from CD45RO-negative cells selected for CCR7, without terminally differentiated effector memory CD45RA+ cells. Assay: immunoSEQ multiplex PCR; the TCRdb copy retains only in-frame clones and omits some. The profile covers around 650,000 clones, with 96% appearing a single time and 0.095% to 0.13% taken by the ten largest.

Sequencing was performed on naive CD8+ T cells sorted from blood. The clonotype originates from a woman aged 25 to 39 in good health. J is TRBJ1-2 and V is TRBV19; tentative D call: TRBD1 (5 bases). The DNA of the CDR3 is TGTGCCAGTGCATTGCCCGGCTGGGACCAAGGAGGCTACACCTTC. Translation: CASALPGWDQGGYTF. Combining the CDR3 with reference TRBV19 and TRBJ1-2 gives the whole variable domain DGGITQSPKYLFRKEGQNVTLSCEQNLNHDAMYWYRQDPGQGLRLIYYSQIVNDFQKGDIAEGYSVSREKKESFPLTVTSAQKNPTAFYLCASALPGWDQGGYTFGSGTRLTVV.